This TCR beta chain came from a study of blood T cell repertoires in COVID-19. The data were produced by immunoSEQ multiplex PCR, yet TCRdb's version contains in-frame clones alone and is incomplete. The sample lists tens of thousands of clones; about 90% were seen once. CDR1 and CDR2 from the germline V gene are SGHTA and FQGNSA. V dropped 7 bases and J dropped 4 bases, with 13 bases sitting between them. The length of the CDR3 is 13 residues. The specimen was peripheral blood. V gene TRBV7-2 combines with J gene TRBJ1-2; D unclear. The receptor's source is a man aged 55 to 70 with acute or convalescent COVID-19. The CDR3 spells CASNLAPAYGYTF. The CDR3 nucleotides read TGTGCCAGCAACTTGGCCCCCGCCTATGGCTACACCTTC.